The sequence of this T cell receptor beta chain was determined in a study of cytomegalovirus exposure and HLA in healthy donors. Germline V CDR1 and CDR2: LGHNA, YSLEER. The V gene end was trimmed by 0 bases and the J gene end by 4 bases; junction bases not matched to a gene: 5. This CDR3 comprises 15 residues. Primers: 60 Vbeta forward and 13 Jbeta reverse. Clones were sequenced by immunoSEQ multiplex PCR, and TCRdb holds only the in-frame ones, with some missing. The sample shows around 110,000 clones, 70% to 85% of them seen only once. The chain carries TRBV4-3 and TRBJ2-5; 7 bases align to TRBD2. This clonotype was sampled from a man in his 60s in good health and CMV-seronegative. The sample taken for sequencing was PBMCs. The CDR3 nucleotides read TGCGCCAGCAGCCAAGATAGGACTAGTCGAGAGACCCAGTACTTC. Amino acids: CASSQDRTSRETQYF.